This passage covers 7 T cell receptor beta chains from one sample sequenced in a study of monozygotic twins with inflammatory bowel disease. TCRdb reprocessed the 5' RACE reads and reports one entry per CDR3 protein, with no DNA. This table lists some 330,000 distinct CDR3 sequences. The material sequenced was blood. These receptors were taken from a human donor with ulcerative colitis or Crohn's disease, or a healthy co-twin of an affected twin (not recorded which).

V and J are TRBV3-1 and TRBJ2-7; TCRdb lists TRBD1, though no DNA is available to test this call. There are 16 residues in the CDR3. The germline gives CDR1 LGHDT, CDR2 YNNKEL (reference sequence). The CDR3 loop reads CASSPPGQRASYEQYF.

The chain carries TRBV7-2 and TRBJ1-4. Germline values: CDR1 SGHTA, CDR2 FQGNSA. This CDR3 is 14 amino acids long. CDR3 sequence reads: CASSLGSMGEKLFF.

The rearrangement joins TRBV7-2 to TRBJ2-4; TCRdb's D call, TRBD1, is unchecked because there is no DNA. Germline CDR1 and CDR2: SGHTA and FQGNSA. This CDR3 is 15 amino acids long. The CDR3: CASSSNGGRLNIQYF.

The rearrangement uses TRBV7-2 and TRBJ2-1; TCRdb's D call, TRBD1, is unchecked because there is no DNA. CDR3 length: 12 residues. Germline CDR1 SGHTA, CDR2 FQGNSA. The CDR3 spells CASTRQYNEQFF.

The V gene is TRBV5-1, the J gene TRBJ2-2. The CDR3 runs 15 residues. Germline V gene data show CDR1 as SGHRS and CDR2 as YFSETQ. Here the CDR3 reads CASSLGRAPSGELFF.

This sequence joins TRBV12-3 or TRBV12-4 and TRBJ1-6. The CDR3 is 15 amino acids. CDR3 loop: CASSFQRGGRSPLHF.

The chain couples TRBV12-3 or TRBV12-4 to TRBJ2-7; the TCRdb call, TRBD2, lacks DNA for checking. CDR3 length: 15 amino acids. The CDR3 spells CASSASGGLSYEQYF.